What follows is one T cell receptor beta chain and its context. The data originate from a study of blood T cell repertoires in COVID-19. Data came from immunoSEQ multiplex PCR; TCRdb stores just in-frame clones and leaves some out. The sample includes under 350,000 clones, approximately 83% of them seen just once. The sequence derives from a woman aged 40 to 55 with acute COVID-19. Specimen: PBMCs or T cells enriched from blood (not recorded which).

The CDR3 DNA follows: TGTGCCAGCAGCTTCGGGACAGGACCTTCACCCCTCCACTTT. It is translated as CASSFGTGPSPLHF. V and J are TRBV5-4 and TRBJ1-6; 8 bases agree with TRBD1. This CDR3 has 14 residues. Germline V CDR1 and CDR2: SGHNT, YYREEE (reference sequence). V trimming: 2 bases; J trimming: 9 bases; junction bases outside the gene matches: 4. Complete variable domain (other parts from reference TRBV5-4 and TRBJ1-6): ETGVTQSPTHLIKTRGQQVTLRCSSQSGHNTVSWYQQALGQGPQFIFQYYREEENGRGNFPPRFSGLQFPNYSSELNVNALELDDSALYLCASSFGTGPSPLHFGNGTRLTVT.